These 27 T cell receptor beta chains were all obtained from the same sample, sequenced in a study of T cells after yellow fever vaccination. One entry per CDR3 protein results from TCRdb running MiXCR on the 5' RACE reads. The repertoire holds a few hundred thousand distinct CDR3 sequences, approximately 4% seen once, with approximately 25% in the top ten. Sample: PBMCs, taken 5 days after the yellow fever booster vaccination. All receptors come from a man younger than 30 who received the YFV17D yellow fever vaccine.

This clonotype was counted at least ten times. The chain's CDR3 is CASSVDGYEQYF. The DNA of the CDR3 is TGCGCCAGCAGCGTGGACGGCTACGAGCAGTACTTC. V gene TRBV5-1 combines with J gene TRBJ2-7, with no clear D. This CDR3 region has 12 residues. Germline CDR1 reads SGHRS; CDR2 reads YFSETQ. The germline V and J ends were trimmed by 4 bases and 3 bases, with 8 bases remaining between them.

This clonotype was found many times. This chain uses TRBV4-3 with TRBJ1-4; 7 bases are a match to TRBD1. Losses at the gene ends were 0 bases for V and 5 bases for J; bases not matched to a gene: 9. CDR1 and CDR2 from the germline V gene are LGHNA and YSLEER. The CDR3 is 17 amino acids. CDR3 amino acids: CASSQEFIAGGNEKLFF. The CDR3 DNA reads as TGCGCCAGCAGCCAAGAGTTCATAGCAGGGGGGAATGAAAAACTGTTTTTT.

The J gene is TRBJ2-3, the V gene TRBV7-3, with D perhaps matching TRBD2 (5 bases). Per the germline V gene, CDR1 is SGHTA and CDR2 is FQGTGA. This CDR3 is 12 amino acids long. V lost 2 bases and J lost 7, with 7 bases in between. CDR3 nucleotide sequence: TGTGCCAGCAGCTTAGGAGGAAATACGCAGTATTTT. Translation: CASSLGGNTQYF.

There are many counts of this clonotype. The genes are TRBV5-1 and TRBJ1-6, with a possible D match to TRBD1 (5 bases). Germline-derived CDR1 and CDR2 are SGHRS and YFSETQ. The length of the CDR3 is 14 residues. V shed 0 bases and J shed 9 bases, with 10 bases lying between them. The CDR3 DNA reads TGCGCCAGCAGCTTGGAAGGTCAGGGTTCACCCCTCCACTTT. Protein: CASSLEGQGSPLHF.

The sample holds a few counts of this clonotype. The J gene is TRBJ1-5, the V gene TRBV28; D perhaps matches TRBD1 (5 bases). The germline gives CDR1 MDHEN, CDR2 SYDVKM. This CDR3 is built from 12 residues. V lost 3 bases, J lost 9 bases, and 9 bases lay in between. The CDR3 sequence is CASSFGTRPQHF. CDR3 in DNA: TGTGCCAGCAGTTTCGGGACGAGGCCCCAGCATTTT.

This chain joins TRBV4-2 and TRBJ2-3; D is unclear. This CDR3 region has 15 residues. Trimming took 0 bases from V and 11 from J, leaving 18 bases between them. Germline lookup yields CDR1 LGHNA and CDR2 YNFKEQ. The CDR3 DNA sequence: TGTGCCAGCAGCCAAGACAGGTCGACCAGTGGTAAGCAGTATTTT. Translating gives CASSQDRSTSGKQYF.

The V and J genes are TRBV20-1 and TRBJ1-1; TRBD1 matches at 12 bases. The trim removed 4 bases at V and 4 bases at J, leaving 7 bases unmatched. Germline V gene sequence: CDR1 DFQATT, CDR2 SNEGSKA (reference sequence). The CDR3 has 15 amino acids. CDR3 sequence: CSATGTGGLITEAFF. CDR3 in DNA: TGCAGTGCTACCGGGACAGGGGGCCTTATCACTGAAGCTTTCTTT.

Ten or more counts support this clonotype. The chain joins TRBV12-3 or TRBV12-4 to TRBJ2-2; possibly TRBD2 for D (5 bases). The CDR3 loop spans 14 amino acids. Trimming took off 3 bases at V and 6 bases at J, with 11 bases between the two ends. The CDR3 sequence: CASSFLAGAGELFF. Written as DNA, the CDR3 is TGTGCCAGCAGTTTCCTGGCCGGGGCCGGGGAGCTGTTTTTT.

This clonotype was seen many times. The rearrangement uses TRBV4-3 and TRBJ2-1; 8 bases are a match to TRBD2. V gave up 4 bases and J gave up 6 bases; unmatched junction bases: 11. CDR3 length: 16 residues. Germline-derived CDR1 and CDR2 are LGHNA and YSLEER. This CDR3 reads CASSPSGTRGSNEQFF. CDR3 DNA sequence: TGCGCCAGCAGCCCATCGGGGACTAGAGGGTCCAATGAGCAGTTCTTC.

This chain links TRBV12-3 or TRBV12-4 with TRBJ1-2; perhaps TRBD1 as D (6 bases). This CDR3 is 14 amino acids long. The V end was cut by 3 bases, the J end by 3 bases, with 11 bases between. The CDR3 loop is CASSFGGADYGYTF. The CDR3 nucleotides read TGTGCCAGCAGTTTCGGGGGGGCGGACTATGGCTACACCTTC.

This clonotype was recorded many times. The chain has TRBV7-6 and TRBJ1-2; 7 positions agree with TRBD1. Germline CDR1 is SGHVS and CDR2 is FNYEAQ. Unmatched junction bases numbered 3, after V lost 2 bases and J lost 6 bases. The CDR3 has 13 residues. Here the CDR3 DNA reads TGTGCCAGCAGCTTAAGTACAGGGGATGGCTACACCTTC. This translates into CASSLSTGDGYTF.

This clonotype was counted only a few times. The chain uses TRBV2 and TRBJ1-1; no clear D. CDR1 is SNHLY, CDR2 FYNNEI, per germline. This CDR3 contains 12 residues. With 6 bases removed from V and 4 bases from J, the gap between germline ends came to 9 bases. For the CDR3, the DNA is TGTGCCAGCAGGGGTTTCGGCACTGAAGCTTTCTTT. The encoded protein is CASRGFGTEAFF.

The CDR3 spells CASSANRDRTIDMAFF. The DNA of the CDR3 is TGTGCCAGCAGCGCAAACAGGGACAGGACCATAGACATGGCTTTCTTT. V is TRBV5-6 and J is TRBJ1-1, with 8 bases identical to TRBD1. This CDR3 is 16 amino acids long. Trimming cost V 4 bases and J 11 bases; bases outside gene matches: 19. CDR1 and CDR2 (germline): SGHDT, YYEEEE.

This clonotype was seen only a few times. The genes are TRBV7-9 and TRBJ2-3, with D hard to call. Germline-derived CDR1 and CDR2 are SEHNR and FQNEAQ (reference sequence). The CDR3 covers 14 residues. Trimming took off 4 bases at V and 1 base at J, with 9 bases between the two ends. CDR3 amino acids: CASSYPDGTDTQYF. CDR3 nucleotides: TGTGCCAGCAGCTATCCGGACGGCACAGATACGCAGTATTTT.

A few counts support this clonotype. The chain carries TRBV20-1 and TRBJ1-6; D is unresolved. V was pared by 0 bases and J by 0 bases, with 9 bases between. From germline, CDR1 is DFQATT and CDR2 SNEGSKA (reference sequence). The CDR3 has 16 amino acids. This chain's CDR3 is CSARDPSSSYNSPLHF. The CDR3 DNA is TGCAGTGCTAGAGATCCGAGTTCCTCCTATAATTCACCCCTCCACTTT.

This clonotype was counted only a few times. The gene calls are TRBV6-5 and TRBJ1-1; TRBD1 might be the D (5 bases). V was cut by 7 bases and J by 1 base, with 10 bases left in between. The CDR3 is 13 amino acids. CDR1 is MNHEY and CDR2 is SVGAGI in the germline V gene. The CDR3 is CASTKGTNTEAFF. CDR3 sequence (DNA): TGTGCCAGCACAAAAGGGACGAACACTGAAGCTTTCTTT.

The chain couples TRBV18 to TRBJ1-1; 9 bases agree with TRBD1. Germline loops: CDR1 KGHSH, CDR2 LQKENI. The CDR3 loop spans 13 amino acids. V trimming: 5 bases; J trimming: 5 bases; junction bases outside the gene matches: 3. CDR3 loop: CASSTGGETEAFF. The CDR3 nucleotides are TGTGCCAGCTCAACAGGGGGCGAAACTGAAGCTTTCTTT. Full variable domain (missing parts from reference TRBV18 and TRBJ1-1): NAGVMQNPRHLVRRRGQEARLRCSPMKGHSHVYWYRQLPEEGLKFMVYLQKENIIDESGMPKERFSAEFPKEGPSILRIQQVVRGDSAAYFCASSTGGETEAFFGQGTRLTVV.

This clonotype was seen a handful of times. The chain carries TRBV5-6 and TRBJ2-7; D not resolved. CDR1 is SGHDT and CDR2 is YYEEEE in the germline V gene. Trimming took 0 bases from V and 3 from J, leaving 7 bases between them. This CDR3 is built from 13 residues. CDR3 nucleotide sequence: TGTGCCAGCAGCTTGGACTACAGCTACGAGCAGTACTTC. Residues: CASSLDYSYEQYF.

This clonotype was recorded many times. The chain joins TRBV9 to TRBJ2-2; D perhaps matches TRBD2 (6 bases). The CDR3 spans 17 residues. Germline CDR1 and CDR2: SGDLS and YYNGEE. The ends were cut back, 10 bases at V and 2 bases at J, with 24 bases in the middle. The CDR3 region is CARPLAGAGSNTGELFF. Written as DNA, the CDR3 is TGTGCCCGTCCCTTAGCCGGGGCGGGGTCCAACACCGGGGAGCTGTTTTTT.

The chain employs TRBV19 and TRBJ2-3, with unresolved D. V lost 4 bases and J lost 0, with 11 bases in between. Per the germline V gene, CDR1 is LNHDA and CDR2 is SQIVND (reference sequence). The CDR3 consists of 15 residues. The CDR3 protein is CASSTFGGSTDTQYF. In DNA form, the CDR3 reads TGTGCCAGTAGTACCTTCGGCGGTAGCACAGATACGCAGTATTTT.

This clonotype has at least ten counts. The rearrangement joins TRBV18 to TRBJ2-7; 13 bases are shared with TRBD2. Germline V gene lookup returns CDR1 KGHSH and CDR2 LQKENI. The CDR3 is 16 amino acids. Trimming removed 4 bases from V and 6 bases from J; junction bases left unmatched: 9. CDR3 in amino acids: CASSRELAGGLSEQYV. The CDR3 bases are TGTGCCAGCTCACGGGAACTAGCGGGGGGGCTCTCCGAGCAGTACGTC.

This clonotype was seen ten or more times. The V and J genes are TRBV12-3 or TRBV12-4 and TRBJ2-3, with a weak D call TRBD1 (5 bases). Trimming stripped 9 bases from V and 1 base from J, with 14 bases between. The CDR3 runs to 14 residues. The CDR3 protein is CASSLSRGTDTQYF. For the CDR3, the DNA is TGTGCCAGTTCGTTATCCAGGGGCACAGATACGCAGTATTTT.

The chain has TRBV28 and TRBJ2-2; D is unresolved. CDR3 size: 12 residues. The V end was cut by 3 bases, the J end by 7 bases, with 6 bases between. Germline V lookup: CDR1 MDHEN, CDR2 SYDVKM. This CDR3 reads CASSFHGGELFF. The CDR3 bases are TGTGCCAGCAGTTTCCATGGCGGGGAGCTGTTTTTT.

This clonotype was seen ten or more times. The V call is TRBV20-1, the J call TRBJ1-1; no clear D gene. The CDR3 runs 11 residues. In germline, CDR1 is DFQATT, CDR2 SNEGSKA (reference sequence). V shed 3 bases and J shed 4 bases, with 6 bases lying between them. CDR3 region: CSAREGTEAFF. DNA for the CDR3: TGCAGTGCTAGGGAAGGCACTGAAGCTTTCTTT.

This clonotype was picked up many times. For the CDR3, the DNA is TGCGCCAGCAGCTTTGAGGGTACGCAGTATTTT. It codes for CASSFEGTQYF. The chain couples TRBV5-1 to TRBJ2-3; the D gene is possibly TRBD2 (5 bases). The CDR3 contains 11 residues. Trimming pared 2 bases from V and 8 bases from J, leaving 6 bases between. Per germline, CDR1 SGHRS and CDR2 YFSETQ.

This clonotype was detected a few times. J is TRBJ2-3 and V is TRBV24-1, with 11 bases fitting TRBD1. In germline, CDR1 is KGHDR, CDR2 SFDVKD. With V trimmed by 3 bases and J by 7 bases, 5 bases remained unmatched. The CDR3 runs to 15 residues. The CDR3 region is CATSDPGQGEHTQYF. CDR3 in DNA: TGTGCCACCAGTGATCCGGGACAGGGGGAGCATACGCAGTATTTT.

This clonotype was counted between two and nine times. The chain couples TRBV4-2 to TRBJ1-2; D perhaps matches TRBD1 (5 bases). The CDR3 totals 15 residues. Germline lookup yields CDR1 LGHNA and CDR2 YNFKEQ. Between the trimmed V and J ends, which lost 2 bases and 6 bases, there was a span of 16 bases. The CDR3 bases are TGTGCCAGCAGCCAATCCGGGGGGGATAAGGATGGCTACACCTTC. As protein: CASSQSGGDKDGYTF.